This T cell receptor beta chain was retrieved from a study of technical replicates of blood from several donors. V shed 2 bases and J shed 1 base, with 11 bases lying between them. This CDR3 comprises 15 residues. From germline, CDR1 is LNHDA and CDR2 SQIVND (reference sequence). TCRdb keeps only in-frame clones here, not all; method: immunoSEQ multiplex PCR. The repertoire holds about 83,000 clones, with roughly 94% as singletons. This sequence was found in a human donor in good health. The chain has TRBV19 and TRBJ2-5; tentative D call: TRBD1 (5 bases). Sequenced sample: T cells isolated from PBMCs. The CDR3 region is CASSIFDSPQETQYF. The CDR3 DNA follows: TGTGCCAGTAGTATATTCGACAGCCCCCAAGAGACCCAGTACTTC.